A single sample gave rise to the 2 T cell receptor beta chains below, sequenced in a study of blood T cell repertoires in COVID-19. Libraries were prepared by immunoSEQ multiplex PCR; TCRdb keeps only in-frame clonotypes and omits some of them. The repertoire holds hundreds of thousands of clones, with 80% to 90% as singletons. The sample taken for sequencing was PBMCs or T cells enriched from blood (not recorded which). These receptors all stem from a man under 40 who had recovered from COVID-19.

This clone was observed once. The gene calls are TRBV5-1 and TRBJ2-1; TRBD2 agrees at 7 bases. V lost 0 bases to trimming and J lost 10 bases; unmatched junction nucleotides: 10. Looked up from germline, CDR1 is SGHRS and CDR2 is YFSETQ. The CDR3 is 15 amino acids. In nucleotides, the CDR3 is TGCGCCAGCAGCTTGGGGGACTATCCCGTCCAAGAGCAGTTCTTC. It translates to CASSLGDYPVQEQFF.

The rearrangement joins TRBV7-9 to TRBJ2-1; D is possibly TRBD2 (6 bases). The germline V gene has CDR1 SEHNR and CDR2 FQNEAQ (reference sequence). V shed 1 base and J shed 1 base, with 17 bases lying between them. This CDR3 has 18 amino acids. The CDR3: CASSLGGGMSSSYNEQFF. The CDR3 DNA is TGTGCCAGCAGCTTAGGTGGCGGGATGTCTAGTTCCTACAATGAGCAGTTCTTC.